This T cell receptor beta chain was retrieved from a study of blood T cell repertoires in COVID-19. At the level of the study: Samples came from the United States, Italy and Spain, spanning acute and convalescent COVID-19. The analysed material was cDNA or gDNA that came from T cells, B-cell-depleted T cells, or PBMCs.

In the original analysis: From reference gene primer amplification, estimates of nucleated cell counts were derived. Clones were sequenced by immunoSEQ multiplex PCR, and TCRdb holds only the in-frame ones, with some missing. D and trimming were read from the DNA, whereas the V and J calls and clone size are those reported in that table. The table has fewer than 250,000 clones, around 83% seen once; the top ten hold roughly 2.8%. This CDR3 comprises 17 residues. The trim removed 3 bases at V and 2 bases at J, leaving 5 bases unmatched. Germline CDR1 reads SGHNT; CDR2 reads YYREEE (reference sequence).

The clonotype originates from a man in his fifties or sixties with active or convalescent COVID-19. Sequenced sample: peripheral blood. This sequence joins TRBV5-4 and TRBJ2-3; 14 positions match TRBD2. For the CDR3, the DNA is TGTGCCAGCAGCTCCATGGGACTAGCGGGAGTCACAGATACGCAGTATTTT. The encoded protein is CASSSMGLAGVTDTQYF.